These T cell receptor beta chains were read from a single sample in a study of technical replicates of blood from several donors. The assay was immunoSEQ multiplex PCR, and TCRdb's table has in-frame clones only and misses some. Of about 80,000 clones in the sample, approximately 97% were seen once. Material: T cells isolated from PBMCs. The receptors here all came from a human donor in good health. The CDR3 runs from the conserved cysteine through the conserved F or W. Fields, in order: clone size, CDR3 length, J gene, V gene, D gene, CDR3 DNA, CDR3 protein. D genes are given only for firm matches. Size tells how often a clone was seen (once, few, many) or the class of an expanded clone, and some rows leave it out.

clone size: -
CDR3 length: 15
J gene: TRBJ2-5
V gene: TRBV7-9
D gene: TRBD2
CDR3 DNA: TGTGCCAGCAGCTTAGTCGGGGGGGCCTTTGAGACCCAGTACTTC
CDR3 protein: CASSLVGGAFETQYF

clone size: -
CDR3 length: 15
J gene: TRBJ2-1
V gene: TRBV2
D gene: -
CDR3 DNA: TGTGCTTGCAGGAAATTCGGAAGCTCCTACAATGAGCAGTTCTTC
CDR3 protein: CACRKFGSSYNEQFF

clone size: -
CDR3 length: 14
J gene: TRBJ1-2
V gene: TRBV7-9
D gene: TRBD1
CDR3 DNA: TGTGCCAGCAGCTCAGGGACAGGCTTCTATGGCTACACCTTC
CDR3 protein: CASSSGTGFYGYTF

clone size: -
CDR3 length: 16
J gene: TRBJ1-4
V gene: TRBV30
D gene: -
CDR3 DNA: TGTGCCTGCATACAGGGAAGCTCCTCGGCTAATGAAAAACTGTTTTTT
CDR3 protein: CACIQGSSSANEKLFF

clone size: -
CDR3 length: 13
J gene: TRBJ2-1
V gene: TRBV5-1
D gene: TRBD1
CDR3 DNA: TGCGCCAGCAGCTCGGGACAGGGGAGTGAGCAGTTCTTC
CDR3 protein: CASSSGQGSEQFF

clone size: -
CDR3 length: 15
J gene: TRBJ2-7
V gene: TRBV23-1
D gene: -
CDR3 DNA: TGCGCCAGCAGTCAATCAAGACGAGGACAGACGTCGGATTACTTC
CDR3 protein: CASSQSRRGQTSDYF

clone size: -
CDR3 length: 14
J gene: TRBJ2-7
V gene: TRBV5-4
D gene: -
CDR3 DNA: TGTGCCAGCAGCTCTACCGGGAGTGTCGACGAGCAGTACTTC
CDR3 protein: CASSSTGSVDEQYF

clone size: once
CDR3 length: 15
J gene: TRBJ2-7
V gene: TRBV6-1
D gene: TRBD2
CDR3 DNA: TGTGCCAGCAGTGAGCCAGCGGGGAGCTCCTACGAGCAGTACTTC
CDR3 protein: CASSEPAGSSYEQYF

clone size: -
CDR3 length: 15
J gene: TRBJ2-1
V gene: TRBV28
D gene: TRBD2
CDR3 DNA: TGTGCCAGCAGTCCCCCTGCGGGAGGTCATAATGAGCAGTTCTTC
CDR3 protein: CASSPPAGGHNEQFF

clone size: -
CDR3 length: 16
J gene: TRBJ2-7
V gene: TRBV4-1
D gene: -
CDR3 DNA: TGCGCCAGCAGCCAAGAATCGGGGCGGGAAGGCTACGAGCAGTACTTC
CDR3 protein: CASSQESGREGYEQYF

clone size: -
CDR3 length: 12
J gene: TRBJ2-2
V gene: TRBV5-4
D gene: -
CDR3 DNA: TGTGCCAGCAGCTACGAACAGGGCGTGCTGTTTTTT
CDR3 protein: CASSYEQGVLFF

clone size: -
CDR3 length: 15
J gene: TRBJ2-3
V gene: TRBV7-9
D gene: -
CDR3 DNA: TGTGCCAGCAGCTTAGCGGGAGGCCCCACAGATACGCAGTATTTT
CDR3 protein: CASSLAGGPTDTQYF

clone size: -
CDR3 length: 13
J gene: TRBJ2-7
V gene: TRBV27
D gene: -
CDR3 DNA: TGTGCCAGCAGTTTTGGAGCGGTATACGAGCAGTACTTC
CDR3 protein: CASSFGAVYEQYF

clone size: -
CDR3 length: 15
J gene: TRBJ2-7
V gene: TRBV4-1
D gene: -
CDR3 DNA: TGCGCCAGCAGCCAAGTTGGGGATAGCGACTACGAGCAGTACTTC
CDR3 protein: CASSQVGDSDYEQYF

clone size: -
CDR3 length: 13
J gene: TRBJ1-1
V gene: TRBV9
D gene: -
CDR3 DNA: TGTGCCAGCAGCGCAGAACGGGGGGTTGAAGCTTTCTTT
CDR3 protein: CASSAERGVEAFF

clone size: -
CDR3 length: 17
J gene: TRBJ2-1
V gene: TRBV9
D gene: -
CDR3 DNA: TGTGCCAGCAGCGTACTGTCCGTGGTCCGGTCCTACAATGAGCAGTTCTTC
CDR3 protein: CASSVLSVVRSYNEQFF

clone size: -
CDR3 length: 14
J gene: TRBJ2-3
V gene: TRBV9
D gene: -
CDR3 DNA: TGTGCCAGCGGGTTCGATAGCGCCGGAGATACGCAGTATTTT
CDR3 protein: CASGFDSAGDTQYF

clone size: -
CDR3 length: 15
J gene: TRBJ1-4
V gene: TRBV4-1
D gene: -
CDR3 DNA: TGCGCCAGCAGCCAAGATCAGGGGAGTGGTGAAAAACTGTTTTTT
CDR3 protein: CASSQDQGSGEKLFF

clone size: -
CDR3 length: 15
J gene: TRBJ1-2
V gene: TRBV27
D gene: TRBD1
CDR3 DNA: TGTGCCAGCAGTTTAGGAAGGACAGGGGAGTTGGGCTACACCTTC
CDR3 protein: CASSLGRTGELGYTF

clone size: -
CDR3 length: 18
J gene: TRBJ2-3
V gene: TRBV19
D gene: TRBD2
CDR3 DNA: TGTGCCAGTAGCCGAGGAGCGGGGGGCCTCGTTGGTACGGATACGCAGTATTTT
CDR3 protein: CASSRGAGGLVGTDTQYF

clone size: -
CDR3 length: 16
J gene: TRBJ1-5
V gene: TRBV7-6
D gene: -
CDR3 DNA: TGTGCCAGCAGCCCAGCGCGGGGCAGTGTTAATCAGCCCCAGCATTTT
CDR3 protein: CASSPARGSVNQPQHF

clone size: -
CDR3 length: 12
J gene: TRBJ1-2
V gene: TRBV30
D gene: -
CDR3 DNA: TGTGCCTGGAGTGTACGGGGGGATGGCTACACCTTC
CDR3 protein: CAWSVRGDGYTF

clone size: -
CDR3 length: 13
J gene: TRBJ1-2
V gene: TRBV7-9
D gene: -
CDR3 DNA: TGTGCCAGCAGCCTGGGAGGGAACTATGGCTACACCTTC
CDR3 protein: CASSLGGNYGYTF

clone size: -
CDR3 length: 15
J gene: TRBJ2-7
V gene: TRBV19
D gene: TRBD2
CDR3 DNA: TGTGCCAGTAGTATAGATCGCGGGAGGGCCAACGAGCAGTACTTC
CDR3 protein: CASSIDRGRANEQYF

clone size: -
CDR3 length: 15
J gene: TRBJ1-5
V gene: TRBV28
D gene: -
CDR3 DNA: TGTGTCAGCAGTTCTCCAGGGGCTAGCAATCAGCCCCAGCATTTT
CDR3 protein: CVSSSPGASNQPQHF

clone size: once
CDR3 length: 14
J gene: TRBJ2-1
V gene: TRBV19
D gene: TRBD2
CDR3 DNA: TGTGCCAGTAACACGGGAGGGAGTCACAATGAGCAGTTCTTC
CDR3 protein: CASNTGGSHNEQFF

clone size: -
CDR3 length: 16
J gene: TRBJ1-1
V gene: TRBV5-1
D gene: -
CDR3 DNA: TGCGCCAGCAGCTTGGGCCGAAGACAGATGAACACTGAAGCTTTCTTT
CDR3 protein: CASSLGRRQMNTEAFF

clone size: -
CDR3 length: 13
J gene: TRBJ1-5
V gene: TRBV2
D gene: -
CDR3 DNA: TGTGCCACAGCGGTGGGCCCTAATCAGCCCCAGCATTTT
CDR3 protein: CATAVGPNQPQHF

clone size: -
CDR3 length: 15
J gene: TRBJ2-3
V gene: TRBV6-1
D gene: TRBD2
CDR3 DNA: TGTGCCAGCAGGGGACTAGCGGGGTACACAGATACGCAGTATTTT
CDR3 protein: CASRGLAGYTDTQYF

clone size: -
CDR3 length: 14
J gene: TRBJ2-7
V gene: TRBV6-5
D gene: TRBD2
CDR3 DNA: TGTGCCAGCAGGGGGAGGGGCGAGTCCTACGAGCAGTACTTC
CDR3 protein: CASRGRGESYEQYF

clone size: -
CDR3 length: 13
J gene: TRBJ1-3
V gene: TRBV6-1
D gene: -
CDR3 DNA: TGTGCCAGCACTGGCAGGCTTGGAAACACCATATATTTT
CDR3 protein: CASTGRLGNTIYF

clone size: -
CDR3 length: 14
J gene: TRBJ1-2
V gene: TRBV30
D gene: -
CDR3 DNA: TGTGCCTTGGGGGGAGGGGCGACAAAGTACGGCTACACCTTC
CDR3 protein: CALGGGATKYGYTF

clone size: -
CDR3 length: 14
J gene: TRBJ1-1
V gene: TRBV11-3
D gene: TRBD1
CDR3 DNA: TGTGCCAGCAGGGCTACAGGGGGTGGGATTGAAGCTTTCTTT
CDR3 protein: CASRATGGGIEAFF

clone size: -
CDR3 length: 16
J gene: TRBJ2-1
V gene: TRBV11-2
D gene: TRBD2
CDR3 DNA: TGTGCCAGCAGAAAAGGGAGTAGCGGGGGGGTCGATGAGCAGTTCTTC
CDR3 protein: CASRKGSSGGVDEQFF

clone size: once
CDR3 length: 15
J gene: TRBJ2-7
V gene: TRBV4-1
D gene: TRBD1
CDR3 DNA: TGCGCCAGCAGCCAAGGGGACAGGGTCGGCTACGAGCAGTACTTC
CDR3 protein: CASSQGDRVGYEQYF

clone size: -
CDR3 length: 15
J gene: TRBJ1-5
V gene: TRBV2
D gene: TRBD1
CDR3 DNA: TGTGCCAGCAGTGAAGGGGGACAGCCACTGGGACCCCAGCATTTT
CDR3 protein: CASSEGGQPLGPQHF

clone size: -
CDR3 length: 10
J gene: TRBJ1-1
V gene: TRBV6-5
D gene: -
CDR3 DNA: TGTGCCATCGGGACTCCTGAAGCTTTCTTT
CDR3 protein: CAIGTPEAFF

clone size: -
CDR3 length: 18
J gene: TRBJ2-4
V gene: TRBV12-5
D gene: -
CDR3 DNA: TGTGCTAGTGGTTTGGTACCGGAGGGCAGGGTTGGAGCTCACATTCAGTACTTC
CDR3 protein: CASGLVPEGRVGAHIQYF

clone size: -
CDR3 length: 15
J gene: TRBJ1-5
V gene: TRBV2
D gene: -
CDR3 DNA: TGTGCCAGCAGTGAAACCCAGGCGAGCGGGCAGCCCCAGCATTTT
CDR3 protein: CASSETQASGQPQHF

clone size: -
CDR3 length: 13
J gene: TRBJ1-5
V gene: TRBV4-1
D gene: -
CDR3 DNA: TGCGCCAGCAGCCGGGGCAGCAATCAGCCCCAGCATTTT
CDR3 protein: CASSRGSNQPQHF

clone size: -
CDR3 length: 13
J gene: TRBJ2-7
V gene: TRBV11-2
D gene: -
CDR3 DNA: TGTGCCAGCACCAACAGGCCGGCCTACGAGCAGTACTTC
CDR3 protein: CASTNRPAYEQYF

clone size: once
CDR3 length: 14
J gene: TRBJ2-1
V gene: TRBV27
D gene: -
CDR3 DNA: TGTGCCAGCCGTACGGGTTTAACCTACAATGAGCAGTTCTTC
CDR3 protein: CASRTGLTYNEQFF

clone size: -
CDR3 length: 16
J gene: TRBJ2-7
V gene: TRBV11-2
D gene: TRBD1
CDR3 DNA: TGTGCCAGCAGCTTTCTTTTGGGACAGGCCGCCTACGAGCAGTACTTC
CDR3 protein: CASSFLLGQAAYEQYF

clone size: -
CDR3 length: 15
J gene: TRBJ1-1
V gene: TRBV4-1
D gene: TRBD1
CDR3 DNA: TGCGCCAGCAGCCAACAGGACAGGGACGCCATTGAAGCTTTCTTT
CDR3 protein: CASSQQDRDAIEAFF

clone size: -
CDR3 length: 15
J gene: TRBJ1-2
V gene: TRBV5-4
D gene: TRBD1
CDR3 DNA: TGTGCCAGCAGCTCCGATATGACAGGGGCCTATGGCTACACCTTC
CDR3 protein: CASSSDMTGAYGYTF

clone size: -
CDR3 length: 14
J gene: TRBJ2-7
V gene: TRBV19
D gene: TRBD1
CDR3 DNA: TGTGCCAGCCAATTGGGACAGGGAGACTACGAGCAGTACTTC
CDR3 protein: CASQLGQGDYEQYF

clone size: -
CDR3 length: 16
J gene: TRBJ2-5
V gene: TRBV7-3
D gene: TRBD1
CDR3 DNA: TGTGCCAGCAGCTCGGACAGGGGAAGGAAAGGAGAGACCCAGTACTTC
CDR3 protein: CASSSDRGRKGETQYF

clone size: -
CDR3 length: 13
J gene: TRBJ2-7
V gene: TRBV6-6
D gene: TRBD1
CDR3 DNA: TGTGCCAGCAGCCCTGGACAGGACTACGAGCAGTACTTC
CDR3 protein: CASSPGQDYEQYF

clone size: -
CDR3 length: 15
J gene: TRBJ2-7
V gene: TRBV11-3
D gene: -
CDR3 DNA: TGTGCCAGCAGCTTAGGCGCTAGCGCCGCCTACGAGCAGTACTTC
CDR3 protein: CASSLGASAAYEQYF

clone size: -
CDR3 length: 14
J gene: TRBJ1-1
V gene: TRBV10-1
D gene: -
CDR3 DNA: TGCGCCAGCAGTGCCGGGGGGGGGAGCACTGAAGCTTTCTTT
CDR3 protein: CASSAGGGSTEAFF